This T cell receptor (beta chain) is from a study of cytomegalovirus exposure and HLA in healthy donors. The repertoire was sequenced with immunoSEQ multiplex PCR; TCRdb's copy has only in-frame clones and lacks some. The top ten clones hold 2.1% of a sample with roughly 80,000 clones, about 94% of them seen once. The germline gives CDR1 LGHNA, CDR2 YNFKEQ. With 5 bases removed from V and 5 bases from J, the gap between germline ends came to 21 bases. The CDR3 consists of 16 residues. Remarks on this clone: No antigen is known for it.

General observations from the study: As was reported, the classifier diagnosed cytomegalovirus status with high specificity and sensitivity.

The receptor comes from a woman between 18 and 30 years old in good health and CMV-seronegative. The sequenced material came from PBMCs. This chain connects TRBV4-2 to TRBJ2-5; a weak D match, TRBD2 (7 bases). The CDR3 here is CASSAGVGGHGETQYF. The CDR3 DNA reads as TGTGCCAGCAGCGCCGGTGTGGGGGGGCATGGGGAGACCCAGTACTTC.